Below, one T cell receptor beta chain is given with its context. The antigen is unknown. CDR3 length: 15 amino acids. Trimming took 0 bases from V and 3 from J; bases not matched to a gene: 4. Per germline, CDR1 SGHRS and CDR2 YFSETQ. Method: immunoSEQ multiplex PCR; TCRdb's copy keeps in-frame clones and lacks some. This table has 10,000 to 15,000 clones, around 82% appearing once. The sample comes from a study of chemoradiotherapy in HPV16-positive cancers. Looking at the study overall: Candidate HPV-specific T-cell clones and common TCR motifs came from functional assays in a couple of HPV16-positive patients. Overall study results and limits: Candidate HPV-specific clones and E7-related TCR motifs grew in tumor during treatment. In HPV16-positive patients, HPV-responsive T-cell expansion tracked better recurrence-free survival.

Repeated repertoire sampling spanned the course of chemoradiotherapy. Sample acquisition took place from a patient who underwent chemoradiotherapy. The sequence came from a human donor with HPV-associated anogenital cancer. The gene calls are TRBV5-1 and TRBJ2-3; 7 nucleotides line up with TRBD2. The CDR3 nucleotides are TGCGCCAGCAGCTTGGATTGGGGGGGGACAGATACGCAGTATTTT. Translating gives CASSLDWGGTDTQYF.